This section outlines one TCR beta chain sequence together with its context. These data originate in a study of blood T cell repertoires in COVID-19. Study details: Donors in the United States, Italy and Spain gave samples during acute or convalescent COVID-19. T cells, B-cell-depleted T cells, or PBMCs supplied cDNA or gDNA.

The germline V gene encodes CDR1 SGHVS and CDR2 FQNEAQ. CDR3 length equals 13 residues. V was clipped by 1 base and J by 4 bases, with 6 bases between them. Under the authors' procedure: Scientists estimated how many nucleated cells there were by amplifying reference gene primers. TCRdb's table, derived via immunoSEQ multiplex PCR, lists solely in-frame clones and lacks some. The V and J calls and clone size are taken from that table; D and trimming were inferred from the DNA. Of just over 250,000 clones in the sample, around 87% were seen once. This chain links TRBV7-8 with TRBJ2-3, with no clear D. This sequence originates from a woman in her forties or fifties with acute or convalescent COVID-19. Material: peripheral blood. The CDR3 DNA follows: TGTGCCAGCAGCTTAGGTGCGTCAGATACGCAGTATTTT. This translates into CASSLGASDTQYF. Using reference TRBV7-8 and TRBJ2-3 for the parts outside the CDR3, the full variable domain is GAGVSQSPRYKVAKRGQDVALRCDPISGHVSLFWYQQALGQGPEFLTYFQNEAQLDKSGLPSDRFFAERPEGSVSTLKIQRTQQEDSAVYLCASSLGASDTQYFGPGTRLTVL.